This T cell receptor beta chain was captured by sequencing in a study of shared clonotypes between healthy human individuals. The study, taken as a whole, reports: Enrolling few donors narrowed the genetic and exposure-history diversity that was represented. When naive CD4 clonotypes were compared across a few donors, about 4.8% were shared. Despite large depth, rarefaction showed incomplete sorted-subset sequencing.

Using immunoSEQ multiplex PCR, the repertoire was profiled, and TCRdb retains in-frame clones only, with some absent. The table includes roughly 2 million clones, about 95% detected once. Each donor was a Caucasian adult residing in Nashville, Tennessee. Germline loops: CDR1 MRHNA, CDR2 SNTAGT. Trimming cost V 5 bases and J 3 bases, with 13 bases left between them. The CDR3 consists of 15 residues. Of note for this clone: Its antigen is undetermined.

Material for sequencing was naive CD4+ T cells sorted from blood. Described subset: CD45RA+ positively selected. This clonotype was sampled from a man younger than 35 in good health. The rearrangement links TRBV6-4 to TRBJ1-4; D is ambiguous. The CDR3 reads CASSSRWRANEKLFF. CDR3 sequence (DNA): TGTGCCAGCAGTTCAAGGTGGCGGGCTAATGAAAAACTGTTTTTT.